The 21 T cell receptor beta chains below were found in one sample sequenced in a study of T cells in localized non-small cell lung cancer. Data came from immunoSEQ multiplex PCR; TCRdb stores just in-frame clones and leaves some out. The table lists 30,000 or so clones, roughly 91% of them singletons. The specimen comprised peripheral blood, sampled before any cancer treatment. Receptors were obtained from an older female donor with stage III squamous cell lung carcinoma.

The V call is TRBV5-4, the J call TRBJ2-7, with a tentative D call TRBD2 (6 bases). CDR1 and CDR2 (germline): SGHNT, YYREEE (reference sequence). V lost 3 bases to trimming and J lost 3 bases, with 13 bases between them. This CDR3 region has 14 residues. For the CDR3, the DNA is TGTGCCAGCAGCTCGACGGGACTCCGCTACGAGCAGTACTTC. Protein sequence: CASSSTGLRYEQYF.

The chain has TRBV7-2 and TRBJ2-7, with no clear D. The germline V and J ends were trimmed by 2 bases and 6 bases, with 11 bases remaining between them. The germline V gene encodes CDR1 SGHTA and CDR2 FQGNSA. The CDR3 extends over 13 amino acids. The CDR3 DNA is TGTGCCAGCAGCTTACAGGATGGTGTCGAGCAGTACTTC. It encodes CASSLQDGVEQYF. Full variable domain (rest looked up from reference TRBV7-2 and TRBJ2-7): GAGVSQSPSNKVTEKGKDVELRCDPISGHTALYWYRQSLGQGLEFLIYFQGNSAPDKSGLPSDRFSAERTGGSVSTLTIQRTQQEDSAVYLCASSLQDGVEQYFGPGTRLTVT.

CDR3 nucleotides: TGTGCCAGCAGTTACCAAGCGGGGGGCTACAATGAGCAGTTCTTC. It encodes CASSYQAGGYNEQFF. The chain links TRBV6-5 to TRBJ2-1; 9 bases are a match to TRBD2. From germline, CDR1 is MNHEY and CDR2 SVGAGI. CDR3 size: 15 residues. Trimming took 2 bases from V and 3 from J; bases not matched to a gene: 2.

The CDR3 DNA follows: TGTGCCAGCAGTGAATATACAGGGGGCTACTACAATGAGCAGTTCTTC. Encoded protein: CASSEYTGGYYNEQFF. The chain links TRBV25-1 to TRBJ2-1, with 9 bases matching TRBD1. Trimming took 0 bases from V and 3 from J; bases not matched to a gene: 3. There are 16 residues in the CDR3. Germline V gene data show CDR1 as MGHDK and CDR2 as SYGVNS.

The V call is TRBV11-3, the J call TRBJ2-1; no reliable D call. Looked up from germline, CDR1 is SGHNT and CDR2 is YENEEA. Between the trimmed V and J ends, which lost 6 bases and 6 bases, there was a span of 9 bases. The CDR3 is 12 amino acids. CDR3 nucleotide sequence: TGTGCCAGCAGGTCAGGCCTCAATGAGCAGTTCTTC. Encoded protein: CASRSGLNEQFF.

This clone was recorded a few times. The chain joins TRBV9 to TRBJ2-3; tentatively, D is TRBD2 (5 bases). With 4 bases removed from V and 0 bases from J, the gap between germline ends came to 12 bases. The length of the CDR3 is 15 residues. Germline CDR1 SGDLS, CDR2 YYNGEE. Here the CDR3 reads CASSLEGTSTDTQYF. DNA for the CDR3: TGTGCCAGCAGCCTTGAGGGAACTAGCACAGATACGCAGTATTTT.

The rearrangement links TRBV10-2 to TRBJ2-7; 8 nucleotides agree with TRBD2. Germline CDR1 is WSHSY and CDR2 is SAAADI. The CDR3 runs 15 residues. V gave up 10 bases and J gave up 3 bases; unmatched junction bases: 14. This chain's CDR3 is CATHAGLAGLYEQYF. In nucleotides, the CDR3 is TGCGCCACCCATGCCGGGCTAGCGGGCCTCTACGAGCAGTACTTC.

The chain uses TRBV10-3 and TRBJ1-1; D gene ambiguous. The CDR3 covers 16 residues. The germline gives CDR1 ENHRY, CDR2 SYGVKD. Between the trimmed V and J ends, which lost 5 bases and 1 base, there was a span of 17 bases. CDR3 DNA: TGTGCCATCAGTCTACTCGGCGGGAGGACGAACACTGAAGCTTTCTTT. It yields the protein CAISLLGGRTNTEAFF.

The chain joins TRBV6-1 to TRBJ2-2; maybe TRBD2 (5 bases). The V gene lost 2 bases and the J gene lost 5 bases, with 12 bases spanning the gap. The CDR3 contains 15 residues. The germline V gene has CDR1 MNHNS and CDR2 SASEGT. The DNA of the CDR3 is TGTGCCAGCAGTGAAATGGATCCGGGAACCGGGGAGCTGTTTTTT. As protein: CASSEMDPGTGELFF.

The V call is TRBV19, the J call TRBJ2-1; D gene ambiguous. Germline V lookup: CDR1 LNHDA, CDR2 SQIVND (reference sequence). Between the trimmed V and J ends, which lost 3 bases and 0 bases, there was a span of 9 bases. The CDR3 runs to 15 residues. The CDR3 loop is CASSITQVSYNEQFF. As DNA, the CDR3 is TGTGCCAGTAGTATCACGCAGGTCTCCTACAATGAGCAGTTCTTC.

This chain connects TRBV10-1 to TRBJ1-2; no reliable D call. The V gene's germline CDR1 is WNHNN and CDR2 SYGVQD (reference sequence). The ends were cut back, 0 bases at V and 4 bases at J, with 9 bases in the middle. The CDR3 sequence is 14 residues long. The CDR3 is CASSESVAVYGYTF. Here the CDR3 DNA reads TGCGCCAGCAGTGAGTCGGTGGCGGTCTATGGCTACACCTTC.

This clone was counted once. CDR3 residues: CATSRGGGARGETQYF. The CDR3 DNA sequence: TGTGCCACCAGCAGGGGTGGAGGAGCCCGGGGTGAGACCCAGTACTTC. The chain uses TRBV15 and TRBJ2-5, with a tentative D call TRBD2 (5 bases). The germline V and J ends were trimmed by 3 bases and 5 bases, with 19 bases remaining between them. CDR3 size: 16 residues. Germline values: CDR1 LNHNV, CDR2 YYDKDF (reference sequence).

This rearrangement joins TRBV6-6 to TRBJ2-7; tentative D call: TRBD1 (5 bases). Germline V gene data show CDR1 as MNHNY and CDR2 as SVGAGI (reference sequence). The CDR3 runs to 13 residues. V lost 4 bases, J lost 7 bases, and 14 bases lay in between. The CDR3 nucleotides are TGTGCCAGCAGTTCCGTGACAGCCTCAGAGCAGTACTTC. Translation gives CASSSVTASEQYF.

The genes are TRBV2 and TRBJ2-1, with 11 bases fitting TRBD2. The CDR3 consists of 16 residues. Germline V CDR1 and CDR2: SNHLY, FYNNEI. With V trimmed by 6 bases and J by 6 bases, 10 bases remained unmatched. CDR3 protein: CASRALAGGTGNEQFF. CDR3 DNA: TGTGCCAGCAGAGCTCTAGCGGGGGGAACGGGCAATGAGCAGTTCTTC. Full variable domain (outside the CDR3, taken from reference TRBV2 and TRBJ2-1): EPEVTQTPSHQVTQMGQEVILRCVPISNHLYFYWYRQILGQKVEFLVSFYNNEISEKSEIFDDQFSVERPDGSNFTLKIRSTKLEDSAMYFCASRALAGGTGNEQFFGPGTRLTVL.

The V gene is TRBV7-6, the J gene TRBJ2-1; 9 bases match TRBD2. CDR1 and CDR2 from the germline V gene are SGHVS and FNYEAQ. Trimming removed 0 bases from V and 4 bases from J; junction bases left unmatched: 7. CDR3 length: 17 amino acids. This CDR3 reads CASSLAYRSGGYNEQFF. CDR3 nucleotide sequence: TGTGCCAGCAGCTTAGCCTATCGAAGCGGGGGGTACAATGAGCAGTTCTTC.

The chain is built from TRBV30 and TRBJ2-5, with 8 nucleotides matching TRBD2. J lost 14 bases, V lost 1 base, and 6 bases had no gene match. From germline, CDR1 is GTSNPN and CDR2 SVGIG (reference sequence). The CDR3 extends over 11 amino acids. The CDR3 sequence: CAWSGGLVSYF. The CDR3, as DNA: TGTGCCTGGAGTGGGGGACTAGTTTCTTACTTC.

The V call is TRBV5-1, the J call TRBJ2-5; TRBD2 matches at 13 bases. Germline V gene lookup returns CDR1 SGHRS and CDR2 YFSETQ. The CDR3 contains 17 residues. The trim removed 4 bases at V and 5 bases at J, leaving 11 bases unmatched. The CDR3 loop reads CASSTRPKTSGRETQYF. The CDR3 coding sequence is TGCGCCAGCAGCACTCGTCCAAAGACTAGCGGGAGGGAGACCCAGTACTTC.

The rearrangement joins TRBV7-3 to TRBJ2-7; a weak D match, TRBD1 (5 bases). Germline CDR1 is SGHTA and CDR2 is FQGTGA. Trimming took off 2 bases at V and 6 bases at J, with 11 bases between the two ends. The CDR3 totals 13 residues. The CDR3 spells CASSLGAASEQYF. The CDR3 coding sequence is TGTGCCAGCAGCTTAGGGGCGGCTTCCGAGCAGTACTTC.

The rearrangement links TRBV2 to TRBJ1-2; 9 bases align to TRBD1. CDR3 length: 18 residues. In germline, CDR1 is SNHLY, CDR2 FYNNEI. Losses at the gene ends were 8 bases for V and 4 bases for J; bases not matched to a gene: 20. CDR3 coding DNA: TGTGCCAGCCGACGCACCCCCCCGACCGGGACAGGGAGCTATGGCTACACCTTC. The encoded protein is CASRRTPPTGTGSYGYTF. The variable domain in full, with the rest retrieved from reference TRBV2 and TRBJ1-2, is EPEVTQTPSHQVTQMGQEVILRCVPISNHLYFYWYRQILGQKVEFLVSFYNNEISEKSEIFDDQFSVERPDGSNFTLKIRSTKLEDSAMYFCASRRTPPTGTGSYGYTFGSGTRLTVV.

V usage is TRBV5-4 and J usage is TRBJ1-1, with D possibly being TRBD1 (5 bases). Per the germline V gene, CDR1 is SGHNT and CDR2 is YYREEE (reference sequence). V was pared by 0 bases and J by 3 bases, with 9 bases between. The CDR3 is 14 residues long. CDR3 nucleotide sequence: TGTGCCAGCAGCTTGGTGGAAGGGGACACTGAAGCTTTCTTT. The encoded protein is CASSLVEGDTEAFF. Together with reference TRBV5-4 and TRBJ1-1, the CDR3 gives the full variable domain: ETGVTQSPTHLIKTRGQQVTLRCSSQSGHNTVSWYQQALGQGPQFIFQYYREEENGRGNFPPRFSGLQFPNYSSELNVNALELDDSALYLCASSLVEGDTEAFFGQGTRLTVV.

The chain joins TRBV11-2 to TRBJ2-3, with TRBD1 matching 7 bases. Germline assignment: CDR1 SGHAT and CDR2 FQNNGV. Germline trimming cut 4 bases from V and 1 base from J; bases unmatched to any gene: 11. This CDR3 region has 17 residues. The CDR3 protein is CASSYRQGSAGTDTQYF. DNA of the CDR3: TGTGCCAGCAGCTACCGACAGGGCAGTGCAGGCACAGATACGCAGTATTTT.